Listed below are T cell receptor beta chains from one sample, sequenced in a study of low-dose radiotherapy and immunotherapy resistance in tumors. TCRdb processed the reads anew with MiXCR; each CDR3 protein has one entry. Altogether about 35,000 distinct CDR3 sequences are present, 20% being singletons, with the ten largest covering roughly 9.4%. The sample here was PBMCs, taken after low-dose radiotherapy plus immunotherapy. The receptors were sampled from a female donor with ovarian cancer. The CDR3 runs from the conserved cysteine through the conserved F or W. Each record gives: CDR3 DNA, CDR3 protein, clone size, J gene, D gene, V gene. A D gene is named only where the DNA matches it firmly. Part of the rows lack a size; the others show once, few, many or a class for expanded clones.

CDR3nt: TGTGCCAGCAGTGTGGTCGGGGCCAGCTCCTATAATTCACCCCTCCACTTT; CDR3aa: CASSVVGASSYNSPLHF; abundance: -; j_gene: TRBJ1-6; d_gene: -; v_gene: TRBV2
CDR3nt: TGCAGCGTTGAAACGGACAGAAACTACGAGCAGTACTTC; CDR3aa: CSVETDRNYEQYF; abundance: many; j_gene: TRBJ2-7; d_gene: -; v_gene: TRBV29-1
CDR3nt: TGTGCCAGCAGCGCACAGGGGTTATCGGCTGAAGCTTTCTTT; CDR3aa: CASSAQGLSAEAFF; abundance: -; j_gene: TRBJ1-1; d_gene: TRBD1; v_gene: TRBV12-3/TRBV12-4
CDR3nt: TGTGCCACCCGACTAGCGGGGGTCACAGATACGCAGTATTTT; CDR3aa: CATRLAGVTDTQYF; abundance: many; j_gene: TRBJ2-3; d_gene: TRBD2; v_gene: TRBV10-3
CDR3nt: TGTGCCAGTAGTACCCTCGCCTCGGGACTGCTACGCTACGAGCAGTACTTC; CDR3aa: CASSTLASGLLRYEQYF; abundance: many; j_gene: TRBJ2-7; d_gene: -; v_gene: TRBV19
CDR3nt: TGTGCCAGCAGTACCGGGACTAGCGGGATAGGAGATACGCAGTATTTT; CDR3aa: CASSTGTSGIGDTQYF; abundance: many; j_gene: TRBJ2-3; d_gene: TRBD2; v_gene: TRBV6-4
CDR3nt: TGTGCCAGCAGCCATTTGGAGACCCAGTACTTC; CDR3aa: CASSHLETQYF; abundance: many; j_gene: TRBJ2-5; d_gene: -; v_gene: TRBV27
CDR3nt: TGCGCCAGCAGCCAAGAGTGGACGGGTTACAATGAGCAGTTCTTC; CDR3aa: CASSQEWTGYNEQFF; abundance: once; j_gene: TRBJ2-1; d_gene: -; v_gene: TRBV4-3
CDR3nt: TGCAGTGCTAGAGATGCGGGACAGGGGATGAATCAGCCCCAGCATTTT; CDR3aa: CSARDAGQGMNQPQHF; abundance: few; j_gene: TRBJ1-5; d_gene: TRBD1; v_gene: TRBV20-1
CDR3nt: TGCGCCAGCAGCTTGGGGGGTCCCTACGAGCAGTACTTC; CDR3aa: CASSLGGPYEQYF; abundance: -; j_gene: TRBJ2-7; d_gene: -; v_gene: TRBV5-1
CDR3nt: TGTGCCAGCAGCACCTGGGACAGCCGCCCCTATGGCTACACCTTC; CDR3aa: CASSTWDSRPYGYTF; abundance: many; j_gene: TRBJ1-2; d_gene: -; v_gene: TRBV21-1
CDR3nt: TGCGCCAGCAGCTCGACCCCACAACAGGGACAAGAGACCCAGTACTTC; CDR3aa: CASSSTPQQGQETQYF; abundance: -; j_gene: TRBJ2-5; d_gene: -; v_gene: TRBV5-1
CDR3nt: TGTGCCAGCAGGCGGGTACAGAACACTGAAGCTTTCTTT; CDR3aa: CASRRVQNTEAFF; abundance: many; j_gene: TRBJ1-1; d_gene: -; v_gene: TRBV6-2/TRBV6-3
CDR3nt: TGTGCCAGCAGCTCGGGACTAGCGGGGTACAATGAGCAGTTCTTC; CDR3aa: CASSSGLAGYNEQFF; abundance: -; j_gene: TRBJ2-1; d_gene: TRBD2; v_gene: TRBV28
CDR3nt: TGCGCCAGCAGCCGGCAGGGTTCCAATCAGCCCCAGCATTTT; CDR3aa: CASSRQGSNQPQHF; abundance: many; j_gene: TRBJ1-5; d_gene: -; v_gene: TRBV4-1
CDR3nt: TGTGCCAGCAGTGAACTAGCGGGGGGGCCGAGCGAGCAGTACTTC; CDR3aa: CASSELAGGPSEQYF; abundance: -; j_gene: TRBJ2-7; d_gene: TRBD2; v_gene: TRBV13
CDR3nt: TGTGCCAGTAGTATCAAGGGGGCGCGGAACAATCAGCCCCAGCATTTT; CDR3aa: CASSIKGARNNQPQHF; abundance: many; j_gene: TRBJ1-5; d_gene: TRBD1; v_gene: TRBV19
CDR3nt: TGCAGTGCTAGCCGGGCAGGTACTAATAGCAATCAGCCCCAGCATTTT; CDR3aa: CSASRAGTNSNQPQHF; abundance: many; j_gene: TRBJ1-5; d_gene: -; v_gene: TRBV20-1
CDR3nt: TGTGCCAGCAGTGTTGGAGGCTCTGGAAACACCATATATTTT; CDR3aa: CASSVGGSGNTIYF; abundance: -; j_gene: TRBJ1-3; d_gene: -; v_gene: TRBV2
CDR3nt: TGCAGCGTTTCACTTTTGAACACTGAAGCTTTCTTT; CDR3aa: CSVSLLNTEAFF; abundance: many; j_gene: TRBJ1-1; d_gene: -; v_gene: TRBV29-1
CDR3nt: TGTGCCAGCAGCCAATCGCGACTAGTACAGTATTTT; CDR3aa: CASSQSRLVQYF; abundance: -; j_gene: TRBJ2-3; d_gene: -; v_gene: TRBV14
CDR3nt: TGTGCCAGCAGCGTAGGGACAGGGACTGAGACCCAGTACTTC; CDR3aa: CASSVGTGTETQYF; abundance: many; j_gene: TRBJ2-5; d_gene: TRBD1; v_gene: TRBV2
CDR3nt: TGTGCCAGCAGTGTCGGGGGAATACGGGCAGATACGCAGTATTTT; CDR3aa: CASSVGGIRADTQYF; abundance: -; j_gene: TRBJ2-3; d_gene: -; v_gene: TRBV2
CDR3nt: TGTGCCAGCAGGCGAACTAGCGGGGGGGGCGGCGAGCAGTACTTC; CDR3aa: CASRRTSGGGGEQYF; abundance: -; j_gene: TRBJ2-7; d_gene: TRBD2; v_gene: TRBV5-6
CDR3nt: TGTGCCAGCAGTTTATCCCTCGGGGGGGTTAAGGACGAGCAGTACTTC; CDR3aa: CASSLSLGGVKDEQYF; abundance: many; j_gene: TRBJ2-7; d_gene: TRBD2; v_gene: TRBV28
CDR3nt: TGTGCCAGCAGTGATTTAACGAGGACAGGGGAGTTGGGCAATGAGCAGTTCTTC; CDR3aa: CASSDLTRTGELGNEQFF; abundance: many; j_gene: TRBJ2-1; d_gene: TRBD1; v_gene: TRBV25-1
CDR3nt: TGTGCCAGCAGCGTACAGGGACAGGGTTACGAGCAGTACTTC; CDR3aa: CASSVQGQGYEQYF; abundance: many; j_gene: TRBJ2-7; d_gene: TRBD1; v_gene: TRBV9
CDR3nt: TGCAGTGCAGGAAAGTTTAGGAATGAGCAGTTCTTC; CDR3aa: CSAGKFRNEQFF; abundance: many; j_gene: TRBJ2-1; d_gene: -; v_gene: TRBV20-1
CDR3nt: TGCAGCGTTGGTTCTGGGGGCCACGAGCAGTACTTC; CDR3aa: CSVGSGGHEQYF; abundance: many; j_gene: TRBJ2-7; d_gene: -; v_gene: TRBV29-1
CDR3nt: TGTGCCAGCAGCGTAGTGGGGACGCCGAACACTGAAGCTTTCTTT; CDR3aa: CASSVVGTPNTEAFF; abundance: few; j_gene: TRBJ1-1; d_gene: -; v_gene: TRBV9
CDR3nt: TGTGCCAGCAGTTACCCCGCGGGGGCGGTTAGGTCCTACGAGCAGTACTTC; CDR3aa: CASSYPAGAVRSYEQYF; abundance: -; j_gene: TRBJ2-7; d_gene: -; v_gene: TRBV6-2/TRBV6-3
CDR3nt: TGTGCCAGCAGCTTAACGGGAGGGAGCGGCAATGAGCAGTTCTTC; CDR3aa: CASSLTGGSGNEQFF; abundance: -; j_gene: TRBJ2-1; d_gene: TRBD2; v_gene: TRBV7-3
CDR3nt: TGTGCCAGCAGTGGGTCGGGGGGGCGGGGCGAGCAGTACTTC; CDR3aa: CASSGSGGRGEQYF; abundance: -; j_gene: TRBJ2-7; d_gene: TRBD2; v_gene: TRBV2
CDR3nt: TGTGCCAGCACGAGCTCGTTCCACGAGCAGTACTTC; CDR3aa: CASTSSFHEQYF; abundance: few; j_gene: TRBJ2-7; d_gene: -; v_gene: TRBV12-3/TRBV12-4
CDR3nt: TGTGCCAGCAGCCGCCCAGGGTTCTCGCGGGCCGCCTACAATGAGCAGTTCTTC; CDR3aa: CASSRPGFSRAAYNEQFF; abundance: few; j_gene: TRBJ2-1; d_gene: -; v_gene: TRBV14
CDR3nt: TGTGCCAGCAGTGCCACGGGACAGGGGTACTACGAGCAGTACTTC; CDR3aa: CASSATGQGYYEQYF; abundance: -; j_gene: TRBJ2-7; d_gene: TRBD1; v_gene: TRBV2
CDR3nt: TGTGCCTGGGGGCGGGGTAGCTATGGCTACACCTTC; CDR3aa: CAWGRGSYGYTF; abundance: -; j_gene: TRBJ1-2; d_gene: -; v_gene: TRBV28
CDR3nt: TGTGCCACTCTGACATCATCAGCGATAGATACGCAGTATTTT; CDR3aa: CATLTSSAIDTQYF; abundance: -; j_gene: TRBJ2-3; d_gene: -; v_gene: TRBV13
CDR3nt: TGCGCCAGCAGCTTATTCAGGGGGATCGATGAGCAGTTCTTC; CDR3aa: CASSLFRGIDEQFF; abundance: many; j_gene: TRBJ2-1; d_gene: TRBD1; v_gene: TRBV5-1
CDR3nt: -; CDR3aa: CARSQGAPGSCFF; abundance: -; j_gene: TRBJ2-2; d_gene: -; v_gene: TRBV21-1
CDR3nt: TGTGCCAGCAATGGTGGGGATAGCAATCAGCCCCAGCATTTT; CDR3aa: CASNGGDSNQPQHF; abundance: many; j_gene: TRBJ1-5; d_gene: -; v_gene: TRBV12-3/TRBV12-4
CDR3nt: TGCAGCGTTGATAGCGGGAGGGCCACCGGGGAGCTGTTTTTT; CDR3aa: CSVDSGRATGELFF; abundance: many; j_gene: TRBJ2-2; d_gene: TRBD2; v_gene: TRBV29-1
CDR3nt: TGTGCCAGCAGCCAAGTATGGCTAGCGTCAAACTACGAGCAGTACTTC; CDR3aa: CASSQVWLASNYEQYF; abundance: -; j_gene: TRBJ2-7; d_gene: -; v_gene: TRBV4-2
CDR3nt: TGCGCCAGCAGCCCGGGGGGGTACGAGCAGTACTTC; CDR3aa: CASSPGGYEQYF; abundance: many; j_gene: TRBJ2-7; d_gene: TRBD2; v_gene: TRBV5-1
CDR3nt: TGTGCCAGCCAAATCCGGGATAAAAATTCACCCCTCCACTTT; CDR3aa: CASQIRDKNSPLHF; abundance: many; j_gene: TRBJ1-6; d_gene: -; v_gene: TRBV2
CDR3nt: TGTGCCAGCAGCACCCGGGACAGGGGGCGTGGGGAGCAGTTCTTC; CDR3aa: CASSTRDRGRGEQFF; abundance: many; j_gene: TRBJ2-1; d_gene: TRBD1; v_gene: TRBV11-2
CDR3nt: TGTGCCAGCAGAACGGCGGTTAGGAATTCACCCCTCCACTTT; CDR3aa: CASRTAVRNSPLHF; abundance: many; j_gene: TRBJ1-6; d_gene: -; v_gene: TRBV6-5